This T cell receptor beta chain came from a study of T-cell reconstitution after alpha-beta-depleted transplantation in children. Study conclusions and caveats: There were some patients whose high TCRbeta diversity at day 60 came from surviving recipient T cells and thymic progenitors. The authors attributed T-cell counts and diversity one year after transplant mostly to newly produced T cells. Roughly two months post-transplant, alpha-beta T cells reportedly originated from several hundred graft clones that had expanded.

J gave up 1 base and V 5 bases, and 8 bases lay outside the gene matches. CDR3 length: 16 amino acids. Germline loops: CDR1 DFQATT, CDR2 SNEGSKA (reference sequence). This clonotype has more than one count but fewer than ten. What it binds is not known. TCRbeta library preparation incorporated unique molecular identifiers. TCRdb redid the calling of the PCR reads with MiXCR, one entry per CDR3 protein. Of some 140,000 distinct CDR3 sequences in the sample, roughly 10% were seen once. Material: PBMCs, mostly from graft donor cells, obtained 180 days after TCRalphabeta/CD19-depleted stem cell transplant. V usage is TRBV20-1 and J usage is TRBJ1-5; 10 nucleotides match TRBD1. The source of this sequence is a girl under three years old who had a stem cell transplant for combined immunodeficiency, so the T cells may come from the graft donor. The DNA for the CDR3 is TGCAGTGCTCGGGACAGGGGTTTAAGGAGCAATCAGCCCCAGCATTTT. It yields the protein CSARDRGLRSNQPQHF.